The clone carrying this TCR beta chain came up a few times. Its antigen is undetermined. Germline loops: CDR1 MNHEY, CDR2 SMNVEV (reference sequence). This CDR3 has 15 amino acids. V was shortened by 1 base and J by 8 bases, with 12 bases between the two germline ends. This specimen belongs to a study of T cells after yellow fever vaccination. Study context: Low-cell-number fractions underwent preparation using SMART-Seq v4 Ultra Low Input.

TCR cDNA was made by 5'RACE template switching, adding a universal primer site and UMIs. MiXCR, run by TCRdb on the 5' RACE reads, gives a single entry per CDR3 protein. The repertoire includes about 260,000 distinct CDR3 sequences, approximately 3.8% of them detected once, and approximately 18% sits in the top ten. Study results and caveats: The booster saw the reappearance of most primary-vaccination clones (96% CD4, around 90% CD8). A weaker secondary response peaked on day 5, the primary on day 15.

The rearrangement uses TRBV27 and TRBJ1-6, with D tentatively TRBD1 (6 bases). The source is a man aged 18 to 30 who received the YFV17D yellow fever vaccine. Sequenced here: PBMCs, sampled 15 days after the yellow fever booster vaccination. CDR3 loop: CASSLLPGAHSPLHF. The CDR3 region has the DNA TGTGCCAGCAGTTTATTACCAGGGGCCCATTCACCCCTCCACTTT.